A single sample gave rise to the 26 T cell receptor beta chains below, sequenced in a study of shared clonotypes between healthy human individuals (dated by TCRdb to about 2020). Library method: the immunoSEQ multiplex PCR assay. Sourced from immuneACCESS, this table was stored by TCRdb with only in-frame sequences that have V and J called. A share of the clones is absent; for the studies checked, an unresolved V gene accounts for under half, and the remainder has no known explanation. The sample has over a million clones on record, roughly 97% of them singletons. The ten largest clones represent 1% to 1.5% of the sample. Sequenced material: naive CD4+ T cells sorted from blood. Taken with the paper, the label for cell subset or site translates to: CD45RA+ positively selected. The receptors shown here come from a man aged 25 to 40 in good health.

The J gene is TRBJ2-1, the V gene TRBV10-3, with 7 bases that match TRBD1. Losses at the gene ends were 0 bases for V and 5 bases for J; bases not matched to a gene: 7. The germline gives CDR1 ENHRY, CDR2 SYGVKD. The CDR3 extends over 16 amino acids. For the CDR3, the DNA is TGTGCCATCAGTGAGTCTCGGACAGGAAGCGACAATGAGCAGTTCTTC. This translates into CAISESRTGSDNEQFF.

This clone was picked up one time. The rearrangement uses TRBV28 and TRBJ2-5, with 9 nucleotides matching TRBD1. This CDR3 has 15 amino acids. The V and J ends lost 4 bases and 5 bases, in that order; junction bases with no gene match: 8. Germline CDR1 is MDHEN and CDR2 is SYDVKM. The chain's CDR3 is CASSSYRGREETQYF. The CDR3 bases are TGTGCCAGCAGTTCCTACAGGGGGCGCGAGGAGACCCAGTACTTC.

The genes are TRBV6-1 and TRBJ2-1; TRBD2 agrees at 9 bases. CDR1 is MNHNS and CDR2 is SASEGT in the germline V gene. The CDR3 runs 24 residues. V lost 2 bases to trimming and J lost 2 bases; unmatched junction nucleotides: 28. The CDR3 protein is CASSERGGNLGQRMASGTYNEQFF. CDR3 sequence (DNA): TGTGCCAGCAGTGAAAGAGGGGGTAATCTTGGACAGCGGATGGCTAGCGGGACCTACAATGAGCAGTTCTTC.

The chain has TRBV19 and TRBJ2-7; 9 nucleotides agree with TRBD2. The CDR3 has 14 residues. Germline V CDR1 and CDR2: LNHDA, SQIVND (reference sequence). The V segment lost 8 bases and the J segment 4 bases; nucleotides outside the gene matches: 9. The CDR3 DNA reads TGTGCCAGTTCTTTGGGGAGCGGGAGGTACGAGCAGTACTTC. This codes for CASSLGSGRYEQYF.

V is TRBV7-3 and J is TRBJ2-1; the match to TRBD2 covers 8 bases. After removal of 5 bases from V and 9 bases from J, the junction contained 12 bases not matched to a gene. CDR1 is SGHTA, CDR2 FQGTGA, per germline. The CDR3 consists of 15 residues. CDR3 bases: TGTGCCAGCAGCCCTTCCCCAGGACTAGCAAGTGAGCAGTTCTTC. Translation gives CASSPSPGLASEQFF.

This rearrangement joins TRBV5-1 to TRBJ1-5; possibly TRBD1 for D (5 bases). Germline V CDR1 and CDR2: SGHRS, YFSETQ. The CDR3 is made up of 16 amino acids. Trimming removed 2 bases at V and 0 bases at J, with 12 bases between. Here the CDR3 DNA reads TGCGCCAGCAGCTTAACCGGGACCTCTAGCAATCAGCCCCAGCATTTT. Translation: CASSLTGTSSNQPQHF. Combining the CDR3 with reference TRBV5-1 and TRBJ1-5 gives the whole variable domain KAGVTQTPRYLIKTRGQQVTLSCSPISGHRSVSWYQQTPGQGLQFLFEYFSETQRNKGNFPGRFSGRQFSNSRSEMNVSTLELGDSALYLCASSLTGTSSNQPQHFGDGTRLSIL.

J is TRBJ2-2 and V is TRBV7-8; TRBD1 matches 10 bases. This CDR3 has 16 residues. V lost 4 bases, J lost 4 bases, and 6 bases stayed unmatched. Germline assignment: CDR1 SGHVS and CDR2 FQNEAQ. This CDR3 reads CASSYRTGGTTGELFF. The CDR3 nucleotides read TGTGCCAGCAGCTACAGGACAGGGGGAACCACCGGGGAGCTGTTTTTT.

This rearrangement joins TRBV27 to TRBJ2-7, with a weak D call TRBD2 (6 bases). V lost 5 bases to trimming and J lost 2 bases, with 19 bases between them. Per germline, CDR1 MNHEY and CDR2 SMNVEV (reference sequence). This CDR3 comprises 16 residues. The CDR3, as DNA: TGTGCCAGCAGTCTGATTGGGAGGAAACTCACCTACGAGCAGTACTTC. Translation gives CASSLIGRKLTYEQYF.

This rearrangement joins TRBV18 to TRBJ1-4; D remains ambiguous. V lost 0 bases to trimming and J lost 8 bases, with 4 bases between them. Germline V gene sequence: CDR1 KGHSH, CDR2 LQKENI. The CDR3 covers 12 residues. CDR3 protein: CASSPPDEKLFF. CDR3 DNA: TGTGCCAGCTCACCACCAGACGAAAAACTGTTTTTT.

This chain connects TRBV29-1 to TRBJ2-7, with D perhaps TRBD1 (5 bases). Per the germline V gene, CDR1 is SQVTM and CDR2 is ANQGSEA. CDR3 length: 13 amino acids. Trimming pared 6 bases from V and 0 bases from J, leaving 12 bases between. The CDR3 spells CSVGGRGSYEQYF. In DNA form, the CDR3 reads TGCAGCGTGGGTGGTAGGGGCTCCTACGAGCAGTACTTC.

The chain is built from TRBV2 and TRBJ2-1; TRBD2 matches 7 bases. The CDR3 runs to 12 residues. Germline CDR1 SNHLY, CDR2 FYNNEI. V shed 11 bases, J shed 6 bases, and the junction held 7 bases outside the gene matches. The CDR3 reads CALTGGSNEQFF. In DNA, the CDR3 is TGTGCCCTTACCGGGGGGAGCAATGAGCAGTTCTTC.

The J gene is TRBJ2-3, the V gene TRBV27; D gene ambiguous. CDR1 and CDR2 from the germline V gene are MNHEY and SMNVEV (reference sequence). The CDR3 extends over 13 amino acids. V was pared by 10 bases and J by 0 bases, with 11 bases between. CDR3 nucleotide sequence: TGTGCCACCCGGACCTATAGCACAGATACGCAGTATTTT. Translation: CATRTYSTDTQYF.

The gene calls are TRBV14 and TRBJ2-7; possible D gene TRBD2, 6 bases. The CDR3 consists of 16 residues. Trimming took 2 bases from V and 2 from J, leaving 16 bases between them. The V gene's germline CDR1 is SGHDN and CDR2 FVKESK. In nucleotides, the CDR3 is TGTGCCAGCAGCCAACTGGTCGGGACTTTCCCCTACGAGCAGTACTTC. As protein: CASSQLVGTFPYEQYF.

The chain recombines TRBV5-4 with TRBJ2-1; D remains ambiguous. The V end lost 9 bases, the J end lost 6 bases, and 16 bases lay between the germline ends. The germline V gene encodes CDR1 SGHNT and CDR2 YYREEE (reference sequence). This CDR3 comprises 13 residues. The DNA for the CDR3 is TGTGCCATTTCTCAGGCAGGCCGCAATGAGCAGTTCTTC. Translation gives CAISQAGRNEQFF.

The genes are TRBV18 and TRBJ2-1; 9 bases agree with TRBD2. The CDR3 covers 17 residues. The germline CDR1 and CDR2 sequences are KGHSH and LQKENI. Trimming at V came to 0 bases and at J to 10 bases, leaving 13 bases not matched to a gene. The CDR3 is CASSPPWVAGVMEEQFF. The DNA of the CDR3 is TGTGCCAGCTCACCACCGTGGGTAGCGGGAGTAATGGAGGAGCAGTTCTTC.

The rearrangement uses TRBV6-1 and TRBJ1-1; D not certain. Germline V lookup: CDR1 MNHNS, CDR2 SASEGT. CDR3 length: 11 residues. V lost 2 bases to trimming and J lost 6 bases, with 4 bases between them. The CDR3 loop is CASSEIAEAFF. The DNA for the CDR3 is TGTGCCAGCAGTGAAATCGCTGAAGCTTTCTTT.

V gene TRBV6-1 combines with J gene TRBJ2-5; TRBD1 matches at 8 bases. Germline V gene sequence: CDR1 MNHNS, CDR2 SASEGT. The CDR3 spans 14 residues. J lost 1 base, V lost 7 bases, and 5 bases had no gene match. CDR3 amino acids: CASTLDRAQETQYF. The CDR3 coding sequence is TGTGCCAGCACCCTGGACAGGGCCCAAGAGACCCAGTACTTC.

This clone showed up just once. V gene TRBV19 combines with J gene TRBJ1-5; D perhaps matches TRBD1 (5 bases). The V end lost 4 bases, the J end lost 3 bases, and 19 bases lay between the germline ends. Germline V CDR1 and CDR2: LNHDA, SQIVND (reference sequence). The CDR3 contains 17 residues. The CDR3 is CASSTWAGQGSNQPQHF. DNA for the CDR3: TGTGCCAGTAGTACTTGGGCGGGCCAGGGCTCCAATCAGCCCCAGCATTTT.

V and J are TRBV18 and TRBJ2-1; TRBD2 is a possible D gene (5 bases). The length of the CDR3 is 17 residues. Trimming cost V 3 bases and J 4 bases, with 19 bases left between them. The germline V gene has CDR1 KGHSH and CDR2 LQKENI. For the CDR3, the DNA is TGTGCCAGCTCACCGACAAGAGGGCGGCCTACATACAATGAGCAGTTCTTC. This encodes CASSPTRGRPTYNEQFF.

The rearrangement links TRBV25-1 to TRBJ1-4; D is uncertain. The CDR3 is 16 amino acids. The V and J ends lost 3 bases and 8 bases respectively, with 19 bases between them. Per the germline V gene, CDR1 is MGHDK and CDR2 is SYGVNS. CDR3 sequence (DNA): TGTGCCAGCAGTGATGAGTCAGGACCGGTGCGAGAAAAACTGTTTTTT. Protein product: CASSDESGPVREKLFF.

The rearrangement links TRBV6-1 to TRBJ2-3; D perhaps matches TRBD2 (6 bases). CDR1 MNHNS and CDR2 SASEGT come from the germline V gene. The CDR3 consists of 15 residues. The V and J ends lost 7 bases and 0 bases respectively, with 14 bases between them. As DNA, the CDR3 is TGTGCCAGCAACAAGCTAGCGATCAGCACAGATACGCAGTATTTT. Its translation is CASNKLAISTDTQYF.

The J gene is TRBJ2-3, the V gene TRBV5-1, with 11 bases matching TRBD1. This CDR3 region has 15 residues. Germline V gene data show CDR1 as SGHRS and CDR2 as YFSETQ. The V and J ends lost 4 bases and 4 bases, in that order; junction bases with no gene match: 5. In DNA form, the CDR3 reads TGCGCCAGCAGCGTGGGACAGGGGGGGCCAGATACGCAGTATTTT. It translates to CASSVGQGGPDTQYF.

CDR3 protein: CASSQGGSLSYEQYF. CDR3 coding DNA: TGTGCCAGCAGTCAAGGCGGCTCCCTATCCTACGAGCAGTACTTC. The chain joins TRBV28 to TRBJ2-7; D unclear. Between the trimmed V and J ends, which lost 5 bases and 1 base, there was a span of 15 bases. Germline V gene lookup returns CDR1 MDHEN and CDR2 SYDVKM. This CDR3 region has 15 residues.

V and J are TRBV29-1 and TRBJ2-7, with TRBD2 matching 12 bases. Per the germline V gene, CDR1 is SQVTM and CDR2 is ANQGSEA. This CDR3 has 15 residues. The V gene end was trimmed by 4 bases and the J gene end by 2 bases; junction bases not matched to a gene: 6. The CDR3 DNA follows: TGCAGCGTTGCCAAAAGACTAGCGGGAGCCTACGAGCAGTACTTC. Its translation is CSVAKRLAGAYEQYF.

V usage is TRBV11-2 and J usage is TRBJ2-7; 9 bases match TRBD2. V gave up 5 bases and J gave up 0 bases; unmatched junction bases: 2. This CDR3 comprises 14 residues. The germline CDR1 and CDR2 sequences are SGHAT and FQNNGV. The CDR3 reads CASSGGGASYEQYF. CDR3 DNA sequence: TGTGCCAGCAGCGGCGGGGGGGCCTCCTACGAGCAGTACTTC.

CDR3 region: CASSFERSEQFF. The DNA for the CDR3 is TGTGCCAGCAGCTTTGAGCGATCTGAGCAGTTCTTC. This chain uses TRBV5-6 with TRBJ2-1; the D is unclear. Germline values: CDR1 SGHDT, CDR2 YYEEEE. CDR3 length: 12 residues. The V and J ends lost 2 bases and 9 bases respectively, with 9 bases between them.